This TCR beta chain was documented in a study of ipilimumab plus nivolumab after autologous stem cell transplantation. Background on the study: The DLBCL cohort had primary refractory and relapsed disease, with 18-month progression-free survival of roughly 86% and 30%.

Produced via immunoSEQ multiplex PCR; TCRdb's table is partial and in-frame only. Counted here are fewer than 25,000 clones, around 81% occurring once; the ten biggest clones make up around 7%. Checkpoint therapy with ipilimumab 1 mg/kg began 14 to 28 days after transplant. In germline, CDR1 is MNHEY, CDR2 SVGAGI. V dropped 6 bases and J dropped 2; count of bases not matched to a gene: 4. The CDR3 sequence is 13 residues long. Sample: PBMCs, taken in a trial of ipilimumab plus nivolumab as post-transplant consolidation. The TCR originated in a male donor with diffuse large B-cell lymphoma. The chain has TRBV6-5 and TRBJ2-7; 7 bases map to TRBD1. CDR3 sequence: CASRRDRTYEQYF. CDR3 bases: TGTGCCAGCAGGAGGGACAGAACCTACGAGCAGTACTTC.